A single sample gave rise to the 29 T cell receptor beta chains below, sequenced in a study of T cell repertoires in cytomegalovirus infection (dated by TCRdb to the late 2010s). Sequencing was performed on an Illumina HiSeq 1500. TCRdb redid the processing of the public reads, applying fastp at Q25 and MiXCR, and retained in-frame beta chains. Rows are unified per CDR3 protein, each entry keeping the most common DNA and genes. The sample data list almost 90,000 distinct CDR3 sequences, and 29% of these were observed just once. The ten biggest clones cover about 65% of the sample. The sample's treatment or condition, from its label and the paper: in vitro stimulation with specific CMV peptide epitopes to enrich CMV-specific T cells. Antigens of these TCRs are unknown. Here the sequenced sample was CD8+ T cells from cultured PBMCs, taken from culture after CMV antigen stimulation. All receptors come from a human donor in good health (CMV status not recorded). Some clones in this sample may be carry-over from other donors' samples.

This clonotype appeared many times. The rearrangement uses TRBV12-3 or TRBV12-4 and TRBJ1-2; D may be TRBD1 (6 bases). Trimming took 2 bases from V and 3 from J, leaving 19 bases between them. CDR3 length equals 17 residues. CDR3 coding DNA: TGTGCCAGCAGTTTATCGGCAGGGGTGGCAATTGACTATGGCTACACCTTC. It yields the protein CASSLSAGVAIDYGYTF.

The CDR3: CSARGEAKNIQYF. In DNA form, the CDR3 reads TGCAGTGCTAGGGGAGAGGCCAAAAACATTCAGTACTTC. V gene TRBV20-1 combines with J gene TRBJ2-4; D perhaps matches TRBD2 (5 bases). The CDR3 runs to 13 residues. Per the germline V gene, CDR1 is DFQATT and CDR2 is SNEGSKA (reference sequence). Trimming stripped 3 bases from V and 1 base from J, with 7 bases between.

The chain links TRBV12-5 to TRBJ1-6; no reliable D call. Germline V gives CDR1 LGHNT, CDR2 FRNRAP. The CDR3 runs to 14 residues. Trimming stripped 3 bases from V and 10 bases from J, with 13 bases between. The DNA for the CDR3 is TGTGCTAGTGGTTTCTACCCGATAAGGTCACCCCTCCACTTT. As protein: CASGFYPIRSPLHF.

This clonotype was counted a few times. The V call is TRBV12-3 or TRBV12-4, the J call TRBJ1-1; a possible D gene is TRBD1 (6 bases). The CDR3 is made up of 13 amino acids. Trimming took 1 base from V and 6 from J, leaving 9 bases between them. The CDR3 DNA sequence: TGTGCCAGCAGTTTAGGGGGGGCTGCTGAAGCTTTCTTT. This gives the protein CASSLGGAAEAFF.

This clonotype came up a few times. The chain has TRBV6-1 and TRBJ1-1; the match to TRBD1 covers 8 bases. With 5 bases clipped from V and 3 bases from J, the junction kept 8 bases outside the gene matches. Germline CDR1 MNHNS, CDR2 SASEGT. CDR3 length equals 15 residues. The CDR3 protein is CASSLGQGMDTEAFF. Here the CDR3 DNA reads TGTGCCAGCAGTCTCGGACAGGGCATGGACACTGAAGCTTTCTTT.

The chain carries TRBV28 and TRBJ1-5, with D possibly TRBD1 on 6 matching bases. The CDR3 length is 15 residues. V was clipped by 6 bases and J by 6 bases, with 18 bases between them. Germline V gene lookup returns CDR1 MDHEN and CDR2 SYDVKM. The CDR3 nucleotides read TGTGCCAGCAGGGACAGATCAGATCTTGGTCAGCCCCAGCATTTT. Translating it yields CASRDRSDLGQPQHF.

At least ten counts were recorded for this clonotype. The V call is TRBV20-1, the J call TRBJ1-1, with TRBD1 as a possible D gene (5 bases). The V end lost 5 bases, the J end lost 5 bases, and 18 bases lay between the germline ends. In germline, CDR1 is DFQATT, CDR2 SNEGSKA (reference sequence). This CDR3 has 14 amino acids. The CDR3 sequence is CSASAVQGSTEAFF. CDR3 bases: TGCAGTGCTTCCGCAGTGCAGGGAAGTACTGAAGCTTTCTTT.

This chain connects TRBV19 to TRBJ2-7; tentative D call: TRBD2 (5 bases). Germline CDR1 and CDR2: LNHDA and SQIVND (reference sequence). The CDR3 totals 13 residues. The germline V and J ends were trimmed by 3 bases and 6 bases, with 12 bases remaining between them. CDR3 nucleotides: TGTGCCAGTAGTATTAGTCTTGGGAGCGAGCAGTACTTC. Its translation is CASSISLGSEQYF.

The chain recombines TRBV27 with TRBJ1-2; the match to TRBD1 covers 8 bases. Unmatched junction bases numbered 6, after V lost 7 bases and J lost 2 bases. Germline values: CDR1 MNHEY, CDR2 SMNVEV (reference sequence). This CDR3 comprises 14 residues. The CDR3, as DNA: TGTGCCAGCAAATTCGGACAGGGAAACTATGGCTACACCTTC. Translation gives CASKFGQGNYGYTF.

CDR3 bases: TGTGCCAGCAGCTTCGACAGGGACCTTCAGCCCCAGCATTTT. This gives the protein CASSFDRDLQPQHF. V and J are TRBV2 and TRBJ1-5; 7 bases map to TRBD1. This CDR3 spans 14 amino acids. Trimming removed 6 bases from V and 6 bases from J; junction bases left unmatched: 8. The germline V gene encodes CDR1 SNHLY and CDR2 FYNNEI. The whole variable domain, filled in from reference TRBV2 and TRBJ1-5, reads EPEVTQTPSHQVTQMGQEVILRCVPISNHLYFYWYRQILGQKVEFLVSFYNNEISEKSEIFDDQFSVERPDGSNFTLKIRSTKLEDSAMYFCASSFDRDLQPQHFGDGTRLSIL.

This clonotype appeared once. A read error may explain this, as a much larger clone is one base away. This sequence joins TRBV28 and TRBJ2-3; D is ambiguous. There are 14 residues in the CDR3. The V gene's germline CDR1 is MDHEN and CDR2 SYDVKM. The CDR3 protein is CASSFSGPGDTQCF. CDR3 coding DNA: TGTGCCAGCAGTTTTTCCGGACCTGGGGATACGCAGTGTTTT.

This clonotype was counted between two and nine times. The rearrangement joins TRBV20-1 to TRBJ1-5, with 7 bases that match TRBD1. From germline, CDR1 is DFQATT and CDR2 SNEGSKA (reference sequence). V shed 2 bases, J shed 2 bases, and the junction held 6 bases outside the gene matches. The length of the CDR3 is 15 residues. The CDR3 coding sequence is TGCAGTGCTAGACTAGGGGGCCAGGGCAATCAGCCCCAGCATTTT. It encodes CSARLGGQGNQPQHF.

The rearrangement joins TRBV7-9 to TRBJ2-3; tentative D call: TRBD2 (5 bases). CDR3 length: 16 amino acids. Trimming shortened V by 5 bases and J by 2 bases, and 17 bases separated the two germline ends. CDR1 is SEHNR and CDR2 is FQNEAQ in the germline V gene (reference sequence). CDR3 nucleotides: TGTGCCAGCAGCCTAACGGGTAGCGAGCTCACAGATACGCAGTATTTT. It yields the protein CASSLTGSELTDTQYF.

This clonotype was found many times. This chain connects TRBV7-9 to TRBJ2-7; the D gene is possibly TRBD1 (6 bases). The CDR3 is 16 residues long. V gave up 5 bases and J gave up 3 bases, with 20 bases separating them. Looked up from germline, CDR1 is SEHNR and CDR2 is FQNEAQ (reference sequence). For the CDR3, the DNA is TGTGCCAGCAGCCCGCAGGGTGGGGGCTCGGACTACGAGCAGTACTTC. It specifies CASSPQGGGSDYEQYF.

This clonotype was picked up a small number of times. The chain employs TRBV7-8 and TRBJ1-6, with 8 bases matching TRBD1. Germline V gene lookup returns CDR1 SGHVS and CDR2 FQNEAQ. This CDR3 is 12 amino acids long. V lost 10 bases to trimming and J lost 10 bases; unmatched junction nucleotides: 6. CDR3 sequence (DNA): TGTGCCACAGGACAGGGCGGCTCACCCCTCCACTTT. Amino acids: CATGQGGSPLHF. Supplemented by reference TRBV7-8 and TRBJ1-6, the full variable domain reads GAGVSQSPRYKVAKRGQDVALRCDPISGHVSLFWYQQALGQGPEFLTYFQNEAQLDKSGLPSDRFFAERPEGSVSTLKIQRTQQEDSAVYLCATGQGGSPLHFGNGTRLTVT.

The chain couples TRBV20-1 to TRBJ2-1; TRBD2 matches at 7 bases. This CDR3 is built from 16 residues. V shed 0 bases, J shed 4 bases, and the junction held 9 bases outside the gene matches. Germline V lookup: CDR1 DFQATT, CDR2 SNEGSKA (reference sequence). CDR3 loop: CSARDPASGVYNEQFF. Written as DNA, the CDR3 is TGCAGTGCTAGAGATCCCGCCAGCGGGGTTTACAATGAGCAGTTCTTC.

The chain couples TRBV2 to TRBJ1-2; perhaps TRBD1 as D (5 bases). This CDR3 is 13 amino acids long. The V end was cut by 8 bases, the J end by 3 bases, with 13 bases between. Germline-derived CDR1 and CDR2 are SNHLY and FYNNEI. In nucleotides, the CDR3 is TGTGCCAGCGGGGACCAGGTACACTATGGCTACACCTTC. This gives the protein CASGDQVHYGYTF. The full variable domain, completed using reference TRBV2 and TRBJ1-2, is EPEVTQTPSHQVTQMGQEVILRCVPISNHLYFYWYRQILGQKVEFLVSFYNNEISEKSEIFDDQFSVERPDGSNFTLKIRSTKLEDSAMYFCASGDQVHYGYTFGSGTRLTVV.

The chain is built from TRBV19 and TRBJ1-6; no clear D. This CDR3 is 12 amino acids long. V shed 7 bases and J shed 9 bases, with 10 bases lying between them. The germline V gene encodes CDR1 LNHDA and CDR2 SQIVND (reference sequence). The CDR3 loop reads CASNEGSSPLHF. CDR3 nucleotides: TGTGCCAGTAACGAAGGCAGTTCACCCCTCCACTTT.

The J gene is TRBJ2-6, the V gene TRBV7-9, with a weak D call TRBD2 (6 bases). Trimming pared 8 bases from V and 0 bases from J, leaving 17 bases between. Germline V gene data show CDR1 as SEHNR and CDR2 as FQNEAQ (reference sequence). The CDR3 is 17 residues long. The CDR3: CASGRSGRLSGANVLTF. The CDR3 DNA reads as TGTGCCAGCGGGAGGTCTGGACGTCTCTCTGGGGCCAACGTCCTGACTTTC.

This clonotype occurred a few times. This chain joins TRBV2 and TRBJ2-7, with TRBD1 matching 7 bases. This CDR3 is 14 amino acids long. J lost 2 bases, V lost 5 bases, and 6 bases had no gene match. Germline V gives CDR1 SNHLY, CDR2 FYNNEI. This chain's CDR3 is CASSRTGNTYEQYF. CDR3 bases: TGTGCCAGCAGTCGGACAGGAAATACCTACGAGCAGTACTTC.

This clonotype was counted at least ten times. As DNA, the CDR3 is TGTGCCAGCAGTGAGGCTTCGGGGACACAGCTGTTTTTT. This translates into CASSEASGTQLFF. The gene calls are TRBV2 and TRBJ2-2, with TRBD1 as a possible D gene (6 bases). V lost 3 bases, J lost 12 bases, and 14 bases lay in between. This CDR3 contains 13 residues. CDR1 is SNHLY and CDR2 is FYNNEI in the germline V gene. Full variable domain (rest looked up from reference TRBV2 and TRBJ2-2): EPEVTQTPSHQVTQMGQEVILRCVPISNHLYFYWYRQILGQKVEFLVSFYNNEISEKSEIFDDQFSVERPDGSNFTLKIRSTKLEDSAMYFCASSEASGTQLFFGEGSRLTVL.

This clonotype was detected ten times or more. The chain uses TRBV12-3 or TRBV12-4 and TRBJ1-3; D is undetermined. This CDR3 has 14 residues. V lost 11 bases and J 0 bases, leaving 14 bases between the germline ends. The chain's CDR3 is CASFKGSSGNTIYF. CDR3 DNA sequence: TGTGCCTCTTTTAAGGGATCCTCTGGAAACACCATATATTTT.

This clonotype was seen once. A read error may be the cause here, since a much bigger clone is one base away. This is likely a read error, given that the CDR3 carries no conserved phenylalanine or tryptophan at its end. The chain uses TRBV3-1 and TRBJ2-5, with D perhaps matching TRBD1 (5 bases). The CDR3 sequence is 16 residues long. V gave up 2 bases and J gave up 3 bases, with 16 bases separating them. In germline, CDR1 is LGHDT, CDR2 YNNKEL (reference sequence). As DNA, the CDR3 is TGTGCCAGCAGCCAATACCCCTGGGTAGGGGAAGAGACCCAGTACTAC. Translated, it gives CASSQYPWVGEETQYY.

At least ten counts were recorded for this clonotype. The chain couples TRBV4-1 to TRBJ2-2; 9 bases fit TRBD1. Germline trimming cut 0 bases from V and 7 bases from J; bases unmatched to any gene: 6. This CDR3 comprises 16 residues. From germline, CDR1 is MGHRA and CDR2 YSYEKL. CDR3 residues: CASSQEGTGWDGELFF. The CDR3 coding sequence is TGCGCCAGCAGCCAAGAAGGGACAGGGTGGGACGGGGAGCTGTTTTTT.

This clonotype was seen more than once but under ten times. The genes are TRBV7-9 and TRBJ2-3; 9 nucleotides line up with TRBD2. V dropped 6 bases and J dropped 1; count of bases not matched to a gene: 5. CDR1 is SEHNR, CDR2 FQNEAQ, per germline (reference sequence). This CDR3 is 15 amino acids long. CDR3 sequence: CASSPRTSGTDTQYF. As DNA, the CDR3 is TGTGCCAGCAGTCCTCGGACTAGCGGCACAGATACGCAGTATTTT.

This clonotype has a handful of counts. The chain carries TRBV5-5 and TRBJ2-1; a weak D match, TRBD2 (6 bases). CDR1 and CDR2 (germline): SGHKS, YYEKEE (reference sequence). V was cut by 2 bases and J by 4 bases, with 13 bases left in between. This CDR3 region has 15 residues. DNA of the CDR3: TGTGCCAGCAGCTTAACGGGGGTACTATACAATGAGCAGTTCTTC. Translation: CASSLTGVLYNEQFF.

This clonotype was seen a few times. The chain joins TRBV4-1 to TRBJ1-2; TRBD1 agrees at 8 bases. With 0 bases clipped from V and 8 bases from J, the junction kept 8 bases outside the gene matches. The CDR3 has 15 amino acids. Germline loops: CDR1 MGHRA, CDR2 YSYEKL. The CDR3 region has the DNA TGCGCCAGCAGCCAAGAGACAGGGGCCCGGGAGGGCTACACCTTC. It yields the protein CASSQETGAREGYTF.

J is TRBJ2-1 and V is TRBV10-3, with D possibly matching TRBD2 (5 bases). V lost 8 bases and J lost 0, with 11 bases in between. The CDR3 covers 14 residues. In germline, CDR1 is ENHRY, CDR2 SYGVKD. The CDR3 nucleotides read TGTGCCATCTCGGAGGAGCGCTCCTACAATGAGCAGTTCTTC. It codes for CAISEERSYNEQFF.

This sequence joins TRBV14 and TRBJ2-7; D may be TRBD1 (5 bases). The CDR3 is 15 amino acids. Germline V gene lookup returns CDR1 SGHDN and CDR2 FVKESK. V lost 0 bases and J 3 bases, leaving 12 bases between the germline ends. CDR3 nucleotide sequence: TGTGCCAGCAGCCAAGACTGGGGCAGGGACTACGAGCAGTACTTC. This encodes CASSQDWGRDYEQYF.